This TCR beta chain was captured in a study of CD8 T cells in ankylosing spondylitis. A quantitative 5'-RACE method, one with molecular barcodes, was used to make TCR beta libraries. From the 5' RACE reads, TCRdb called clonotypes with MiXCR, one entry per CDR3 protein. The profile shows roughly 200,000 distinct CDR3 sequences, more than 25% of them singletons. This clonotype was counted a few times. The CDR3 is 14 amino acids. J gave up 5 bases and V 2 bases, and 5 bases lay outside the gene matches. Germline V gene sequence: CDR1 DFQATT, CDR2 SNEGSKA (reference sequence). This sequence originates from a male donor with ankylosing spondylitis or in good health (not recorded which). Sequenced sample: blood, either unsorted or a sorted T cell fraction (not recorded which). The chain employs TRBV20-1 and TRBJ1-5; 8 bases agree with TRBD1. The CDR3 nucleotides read TGCAGTGCTAGATCAGACAGGGGTGATCAGCCCCAGCATTTT. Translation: CSARSDRGDQPQHF.